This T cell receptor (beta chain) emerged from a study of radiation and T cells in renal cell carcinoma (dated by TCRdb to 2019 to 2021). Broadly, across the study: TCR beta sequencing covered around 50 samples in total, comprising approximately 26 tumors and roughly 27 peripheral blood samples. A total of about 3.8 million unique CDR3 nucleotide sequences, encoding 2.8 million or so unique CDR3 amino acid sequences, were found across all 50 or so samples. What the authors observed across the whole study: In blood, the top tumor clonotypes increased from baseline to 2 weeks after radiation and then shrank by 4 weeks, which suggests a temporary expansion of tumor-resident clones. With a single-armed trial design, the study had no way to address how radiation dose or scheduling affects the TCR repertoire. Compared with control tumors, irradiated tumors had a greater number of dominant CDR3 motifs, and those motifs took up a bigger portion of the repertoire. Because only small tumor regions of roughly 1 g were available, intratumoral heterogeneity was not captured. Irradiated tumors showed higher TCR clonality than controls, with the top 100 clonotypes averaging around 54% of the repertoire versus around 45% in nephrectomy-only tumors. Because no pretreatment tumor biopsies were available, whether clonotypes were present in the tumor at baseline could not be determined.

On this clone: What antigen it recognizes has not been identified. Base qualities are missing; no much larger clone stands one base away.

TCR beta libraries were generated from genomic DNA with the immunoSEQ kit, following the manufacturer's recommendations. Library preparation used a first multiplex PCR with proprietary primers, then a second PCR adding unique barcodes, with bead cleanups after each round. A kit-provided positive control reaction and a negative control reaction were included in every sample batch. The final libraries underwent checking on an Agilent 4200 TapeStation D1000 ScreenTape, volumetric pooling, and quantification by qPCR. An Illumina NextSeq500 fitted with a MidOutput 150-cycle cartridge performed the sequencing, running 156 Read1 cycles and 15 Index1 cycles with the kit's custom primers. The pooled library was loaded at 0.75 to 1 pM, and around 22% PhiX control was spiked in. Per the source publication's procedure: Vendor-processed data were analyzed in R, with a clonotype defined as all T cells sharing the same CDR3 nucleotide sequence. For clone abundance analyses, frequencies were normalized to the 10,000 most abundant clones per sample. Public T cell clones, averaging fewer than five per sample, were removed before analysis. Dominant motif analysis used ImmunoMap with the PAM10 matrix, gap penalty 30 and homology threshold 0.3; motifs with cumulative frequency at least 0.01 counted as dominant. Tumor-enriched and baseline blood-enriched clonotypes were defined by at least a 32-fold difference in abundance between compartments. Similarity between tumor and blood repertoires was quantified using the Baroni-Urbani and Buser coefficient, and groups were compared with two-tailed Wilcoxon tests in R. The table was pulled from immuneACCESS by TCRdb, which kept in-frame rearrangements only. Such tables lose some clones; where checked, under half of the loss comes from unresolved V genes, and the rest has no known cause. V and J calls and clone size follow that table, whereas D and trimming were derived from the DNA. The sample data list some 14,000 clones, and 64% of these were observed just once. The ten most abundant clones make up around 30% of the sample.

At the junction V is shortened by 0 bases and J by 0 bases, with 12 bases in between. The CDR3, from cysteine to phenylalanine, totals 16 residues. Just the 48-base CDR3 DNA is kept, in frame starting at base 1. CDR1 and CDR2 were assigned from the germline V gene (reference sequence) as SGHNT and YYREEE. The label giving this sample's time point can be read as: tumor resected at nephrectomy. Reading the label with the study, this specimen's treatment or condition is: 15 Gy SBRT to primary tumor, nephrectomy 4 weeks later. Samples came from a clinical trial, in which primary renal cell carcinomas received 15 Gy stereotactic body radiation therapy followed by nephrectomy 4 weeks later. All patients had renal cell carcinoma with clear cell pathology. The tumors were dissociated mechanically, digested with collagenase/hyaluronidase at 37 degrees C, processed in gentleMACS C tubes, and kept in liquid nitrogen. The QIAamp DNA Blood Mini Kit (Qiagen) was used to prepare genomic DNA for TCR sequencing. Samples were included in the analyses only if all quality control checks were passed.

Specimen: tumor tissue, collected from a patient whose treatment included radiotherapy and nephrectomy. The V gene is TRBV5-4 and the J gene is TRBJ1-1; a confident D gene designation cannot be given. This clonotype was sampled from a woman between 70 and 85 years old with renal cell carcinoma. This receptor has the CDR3 CASSLDWAELNTEAFF. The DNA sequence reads TGTGCCAGCAGCTTGGACTGGGCGGAACTGAACACTGAAGCTTTCTTT.